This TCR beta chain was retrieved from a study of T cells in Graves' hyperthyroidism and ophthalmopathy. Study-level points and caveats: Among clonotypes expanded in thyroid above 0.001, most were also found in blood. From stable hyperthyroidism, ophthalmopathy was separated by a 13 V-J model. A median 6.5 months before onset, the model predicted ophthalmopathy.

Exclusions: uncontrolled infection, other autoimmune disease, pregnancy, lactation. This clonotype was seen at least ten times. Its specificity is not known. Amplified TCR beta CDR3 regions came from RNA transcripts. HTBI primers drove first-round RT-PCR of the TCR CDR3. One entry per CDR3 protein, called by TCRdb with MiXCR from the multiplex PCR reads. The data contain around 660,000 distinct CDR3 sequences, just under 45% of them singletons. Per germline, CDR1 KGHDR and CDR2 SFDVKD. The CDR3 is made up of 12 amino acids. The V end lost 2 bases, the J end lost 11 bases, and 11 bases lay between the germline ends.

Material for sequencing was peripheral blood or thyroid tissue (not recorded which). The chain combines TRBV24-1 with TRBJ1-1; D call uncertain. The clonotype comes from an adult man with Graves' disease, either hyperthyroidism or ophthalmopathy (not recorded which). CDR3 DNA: TGTGCCACCAGTGATTGGCAAAATGTTGCTTTCTTT. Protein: CATSDWQNVAFF.